This T cell receptor (beta chain) stems from a study of OX40 agonist ivuxolimab in advanced cancers. Looking at the study overall: Patients with hepatocellular carcinoma, melanoma, renal cell or head and neck cancer made up the dose-escalation patients.

The method was immunoSEQ multiplex PCR; TCRdb's version includes in-frame clones alone and lacks a portion of them. Of tens of thousands of clones listed, roughly nine tenths are singletons. Points on this clone: Its antigen is unidentified.

Broader study findings: Clonal expansion from baseline to week 6 occurred in both CD4+ and CD8+ T cells. Normalized T-cell clonal expansion was also low in some nonresponders. Expanded clones belonging to CD8+ T cells outnumbered, on average, those of CD4+.

Trimming at V came to 3 bases and at J to 7 bases, leaving 9 bases not matched to a gene. The CDR3 has 14 amino acids. The V gene's germline CDR1 is SEHNR and CDR2 FQNEAQ (reference sequence). This TCR was sampled from an adult with an advanced solid tumor such as melanoma, head and neck, liver or kidney cancer. Sequenced material: CD4+ or CD8+ T cells sorted from blood, taken in a trial of the OX40 agonist ivuxolimab. The chain recombines TRBV7-9 with TRBJ2-7, with 7 bases identical to TRBD2. The CDR3 DNA sequence: TGTGCCAGCAGCTTTTCGTCGGGAGGAGGAGAGCAGTACTTC. Protein sequence: CASSFSSGGGEQYF.